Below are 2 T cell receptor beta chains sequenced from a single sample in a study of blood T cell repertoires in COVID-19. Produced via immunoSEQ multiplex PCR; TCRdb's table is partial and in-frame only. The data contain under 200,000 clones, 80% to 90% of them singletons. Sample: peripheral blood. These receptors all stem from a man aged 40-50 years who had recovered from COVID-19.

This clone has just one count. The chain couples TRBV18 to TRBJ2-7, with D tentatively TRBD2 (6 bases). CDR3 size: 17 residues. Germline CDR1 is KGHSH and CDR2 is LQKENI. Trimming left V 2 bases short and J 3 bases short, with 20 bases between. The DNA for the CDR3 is TGTGCCAGCTCACCAGGGACTTTTAGGGCCTCTTACTACGAGCAGTACTTC. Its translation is CASSPGTFRASYYEQYF.

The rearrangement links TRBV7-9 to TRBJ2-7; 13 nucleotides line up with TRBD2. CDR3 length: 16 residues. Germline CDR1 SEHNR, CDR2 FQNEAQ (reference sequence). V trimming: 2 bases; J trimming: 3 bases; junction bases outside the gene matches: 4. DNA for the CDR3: TGTGCCAGCAGCTTACTTGGGACTAGCGGGAACTACGAGCAGTACTTC. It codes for CASSLLGTSGNYEQYF.